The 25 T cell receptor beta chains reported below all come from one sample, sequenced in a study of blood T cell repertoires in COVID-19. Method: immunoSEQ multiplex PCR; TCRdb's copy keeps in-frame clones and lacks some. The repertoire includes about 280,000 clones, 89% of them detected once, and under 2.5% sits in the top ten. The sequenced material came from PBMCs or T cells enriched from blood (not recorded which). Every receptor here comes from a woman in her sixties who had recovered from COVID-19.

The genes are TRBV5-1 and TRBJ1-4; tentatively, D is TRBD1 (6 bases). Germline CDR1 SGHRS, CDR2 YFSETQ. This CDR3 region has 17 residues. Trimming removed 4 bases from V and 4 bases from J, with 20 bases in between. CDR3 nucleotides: TGCGCCAGCAGCCAGACCCTCCGGACAGCGATTAATGAAAAACTGTTTTTT. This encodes CASSQTLRTAINEKLFF.

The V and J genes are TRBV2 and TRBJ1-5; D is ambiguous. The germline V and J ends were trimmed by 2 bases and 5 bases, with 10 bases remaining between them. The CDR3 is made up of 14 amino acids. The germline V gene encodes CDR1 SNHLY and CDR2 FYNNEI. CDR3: CASSEPLLDQPQHF. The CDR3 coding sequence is TGTGCCAGCAGTGAACCCCTACTTGATCAGCCCCAGCATTTT.

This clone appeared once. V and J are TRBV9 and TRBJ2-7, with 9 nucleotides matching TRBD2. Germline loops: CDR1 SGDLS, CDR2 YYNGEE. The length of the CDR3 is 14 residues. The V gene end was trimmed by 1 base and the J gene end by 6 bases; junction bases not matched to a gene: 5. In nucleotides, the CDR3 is TGTGCCAGCAGCGTATCAGGACTAGCGACCGAGCAGTACTTC. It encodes CASSVSGLATEQYF.

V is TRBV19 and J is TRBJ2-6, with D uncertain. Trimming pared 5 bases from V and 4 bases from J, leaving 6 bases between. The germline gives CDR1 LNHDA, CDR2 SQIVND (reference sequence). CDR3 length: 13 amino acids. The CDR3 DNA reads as TGTGCCAGTAGTTACATGGGGGCCAACGTCCTGACTTTC. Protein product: CASSYMGANVLTF.

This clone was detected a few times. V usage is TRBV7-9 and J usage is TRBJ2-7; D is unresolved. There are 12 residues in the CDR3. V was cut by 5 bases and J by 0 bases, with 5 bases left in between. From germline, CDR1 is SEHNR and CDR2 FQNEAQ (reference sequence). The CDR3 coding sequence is TGTGCCAGCAGCGCCAGCTCCTACGAGCAGTACTTC. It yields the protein CASSASSYEQYF. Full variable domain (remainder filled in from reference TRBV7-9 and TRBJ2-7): DTGVSQNPRHKITKRGQNVTFRCDPISEHNRLYWYRQTLGQGPEFLTYFQNEAQLEKSRLLSDRFSAERPKGSFSTLEIQRTEQGDSAMYLCASSASSYEQYFGPGTRLTVT.

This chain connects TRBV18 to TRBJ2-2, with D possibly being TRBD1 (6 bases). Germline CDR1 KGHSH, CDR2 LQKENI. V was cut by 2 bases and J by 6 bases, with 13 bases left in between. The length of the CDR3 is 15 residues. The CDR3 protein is CASSPLVNRAGELFF. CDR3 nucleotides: TGTGCCAGCTCACCATTAGTGAACAGGGCCGGGGAGCTGTTTTTT.

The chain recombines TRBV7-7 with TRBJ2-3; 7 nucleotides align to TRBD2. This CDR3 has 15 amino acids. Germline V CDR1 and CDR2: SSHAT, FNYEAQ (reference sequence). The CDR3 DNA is TGTGCTAGCTCTCGAGGGAGGGAACCAGGAGATACGCAGTATTTT. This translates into CASSRGREPGDTQYF.

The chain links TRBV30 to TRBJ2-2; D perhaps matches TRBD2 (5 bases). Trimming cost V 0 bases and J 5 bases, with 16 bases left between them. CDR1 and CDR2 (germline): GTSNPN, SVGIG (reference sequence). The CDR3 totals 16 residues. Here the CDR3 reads CAWSVRGYGGTGELFF. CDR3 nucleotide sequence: TGTGCCTGGAGTGTCCGGGGATATGGCGGGACCGGGGAGCTGTTTTTT.

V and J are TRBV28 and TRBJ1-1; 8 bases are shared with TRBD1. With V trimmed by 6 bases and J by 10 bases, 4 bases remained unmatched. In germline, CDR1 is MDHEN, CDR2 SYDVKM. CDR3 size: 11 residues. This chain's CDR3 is CASRGQGVAFF. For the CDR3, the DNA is TGTGCCAGCAGAGGACAGGGTGTAGCTTTCTTT.

CDR3 loop: CASSVGGDIDSYEQYF. The CDR3 DNA is TGTGCCAGCAGCGTAGGAGGGGACATTGACTCCTACGAGCAGTACTTC. V and J are TRBV9 and TRBJ2-7, with D perhaps TRBD1 (6 bases). V lost 0 bases and J lost 0, with 13 bases in between. The CDR3 spans 16 residues. Germline CDR1 reads SGDLS; CDR2 reads YYNGEE. The full variable domain, with the rest looked up from reference TRBV9 and TRBJ2-7, is DSGVTQTPKHLITATGQRVTLRCSPRSGDLSVYWYQQSLDQGLQFLIQYYNGEERAKGNILERFSAQQFPDLHSELNLSSLELGDSALYFCASSVGGDIDSYEQYFGPGTRLTVT.

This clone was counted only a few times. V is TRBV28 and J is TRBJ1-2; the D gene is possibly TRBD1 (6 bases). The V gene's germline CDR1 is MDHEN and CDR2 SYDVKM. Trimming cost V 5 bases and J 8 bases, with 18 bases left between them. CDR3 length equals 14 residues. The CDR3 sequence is CASSPHGQLAGYTF. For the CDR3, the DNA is TGTGCCAGCAGTCCCCACGGACAGTTAGCGGGCTACACCTTC.

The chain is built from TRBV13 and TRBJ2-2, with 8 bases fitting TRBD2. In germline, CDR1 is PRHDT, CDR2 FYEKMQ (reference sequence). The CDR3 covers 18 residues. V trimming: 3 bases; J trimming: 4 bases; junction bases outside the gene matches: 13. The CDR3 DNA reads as TGTGCCAGCAGCTTGATCCCCCCCGAGCGGGAGTTCACCGGGGAGCTGTTTTTT. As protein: CASSLIPPEREFTGELFF. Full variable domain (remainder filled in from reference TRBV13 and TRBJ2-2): AAGVIQSPRHLIKEKRETATLKCYPIPRHDTVYWYQQGPGQDPQFLISFYEKMQSDKGSIPDRFSAQQFSDYHSELNMSSLELGDSALYFCASSLIPPEREFTGELFFGEGSRLTVL.

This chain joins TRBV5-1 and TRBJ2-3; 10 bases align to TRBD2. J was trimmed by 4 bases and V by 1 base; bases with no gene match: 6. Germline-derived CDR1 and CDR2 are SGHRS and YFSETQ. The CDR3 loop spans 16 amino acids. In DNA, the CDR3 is TGCGCCAGCAGCTTGACAGCGGGGGGGTCCCCAGATACGCAGTATTTT. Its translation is CASSLTAGGSPDTQYF.

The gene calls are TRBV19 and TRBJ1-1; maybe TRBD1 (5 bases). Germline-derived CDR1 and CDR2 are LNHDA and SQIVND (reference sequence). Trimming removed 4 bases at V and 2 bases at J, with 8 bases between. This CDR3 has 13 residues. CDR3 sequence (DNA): TGTGCCAGTAGTAGGGGCAGAAACACTGAAGCTTTCTTT. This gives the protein CASSRGRNTEAFF.

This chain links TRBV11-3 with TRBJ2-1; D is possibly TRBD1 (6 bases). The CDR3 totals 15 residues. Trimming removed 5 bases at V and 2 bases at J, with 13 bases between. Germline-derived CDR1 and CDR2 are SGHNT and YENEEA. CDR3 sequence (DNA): TGTGCCAGCAGCACCGACAGGATCCCCTACAATGAGCAGTTCTTC. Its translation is CASSTDRIPYNEQFF.

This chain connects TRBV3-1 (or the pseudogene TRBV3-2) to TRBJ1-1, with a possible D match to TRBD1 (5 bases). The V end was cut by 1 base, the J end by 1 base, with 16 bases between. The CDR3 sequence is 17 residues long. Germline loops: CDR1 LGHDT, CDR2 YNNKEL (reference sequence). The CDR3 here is CASSQGQGAWGNTEAFF. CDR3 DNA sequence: TGTGCCAGCAGCCAAGGTCAAGGGGCCTGGGGGAACACTGAAGCTTTCTTT.

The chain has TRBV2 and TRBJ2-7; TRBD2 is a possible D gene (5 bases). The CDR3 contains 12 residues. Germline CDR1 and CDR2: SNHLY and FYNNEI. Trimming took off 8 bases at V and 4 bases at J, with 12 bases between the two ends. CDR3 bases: TGTGCCAGCCGGGATTTAGCGTACGAGCAGTACTTC. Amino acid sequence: CASRDLAYEQYF.

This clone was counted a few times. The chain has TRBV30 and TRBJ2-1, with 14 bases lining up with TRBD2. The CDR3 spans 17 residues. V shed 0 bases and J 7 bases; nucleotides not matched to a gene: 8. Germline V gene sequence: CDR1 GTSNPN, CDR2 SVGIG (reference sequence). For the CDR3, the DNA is TGTGCCTGGAGTGTACTGGGGACTAGCGGGAGATTTAATGAGCAGTTCTTC. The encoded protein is CAWSVLGTSGRFNEQFF.

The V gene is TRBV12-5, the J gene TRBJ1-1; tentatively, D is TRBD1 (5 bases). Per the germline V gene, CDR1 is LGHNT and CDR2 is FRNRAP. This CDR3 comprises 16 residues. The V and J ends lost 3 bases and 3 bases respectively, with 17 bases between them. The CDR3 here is CASGFWQGEAYTEAFF. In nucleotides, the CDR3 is TGTGCTAGTGGTTTCTGGCAGGGCGAGGCTTACACTGAAGCTTTCTTT.

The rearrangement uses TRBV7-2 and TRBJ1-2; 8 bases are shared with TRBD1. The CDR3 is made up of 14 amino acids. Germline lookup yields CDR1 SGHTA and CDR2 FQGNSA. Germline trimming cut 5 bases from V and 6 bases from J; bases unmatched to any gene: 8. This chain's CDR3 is CASSPTGQGHGYTF. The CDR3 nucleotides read TGTGCCAGCAGCCCCACCGGACAGGGTCATGGCTACACCTTC.

DNA for the CDR3: TGTGCCTCGACTACGGGAGATACGCAGTATTTT. Translation gives CASTTGDTQYF. The rearrangement joins TRBV27 to TRBJ2-3; D may be TRBD2 (5 bases). Germline CDR1 is MNHEY and CDR2 is SMNVEV (reference sequence). Trimming cost V 11 bases and J 5 bases, with 11 bases left between them. The CDR3 totals 11 residues.

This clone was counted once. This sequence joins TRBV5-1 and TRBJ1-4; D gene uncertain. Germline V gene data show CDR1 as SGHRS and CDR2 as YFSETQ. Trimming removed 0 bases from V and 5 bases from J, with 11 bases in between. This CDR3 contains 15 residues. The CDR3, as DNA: TGCGCCAGCAGCTTGGAACCGGACTCAAATGAAAAACTGTTTTTT. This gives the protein CASSLEPDSNEKLFF.

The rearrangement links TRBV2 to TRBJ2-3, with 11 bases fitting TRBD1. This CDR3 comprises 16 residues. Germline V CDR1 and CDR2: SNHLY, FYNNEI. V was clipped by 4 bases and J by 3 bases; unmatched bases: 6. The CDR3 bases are TGTGCCAGCAGTGGTGTTGGGGACAGGGGGACAGATACGCAGTATTTT. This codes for CASSGVGDRGTDTQYF.

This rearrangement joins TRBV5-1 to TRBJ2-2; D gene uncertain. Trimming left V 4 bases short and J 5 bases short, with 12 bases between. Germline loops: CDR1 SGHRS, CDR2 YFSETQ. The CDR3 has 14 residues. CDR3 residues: CASSPERGTGELFF. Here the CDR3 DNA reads TGCGCCAGCAGCCCCGAGCGAGGAACCGGGGAGCTGTTTTTT.

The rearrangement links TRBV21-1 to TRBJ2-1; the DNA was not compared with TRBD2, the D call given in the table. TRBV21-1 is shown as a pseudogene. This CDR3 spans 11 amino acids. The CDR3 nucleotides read TGTGCCACGCTAGGGGCGGGAGGTACGTTCTTC. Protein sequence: CATLGAGGTFF.